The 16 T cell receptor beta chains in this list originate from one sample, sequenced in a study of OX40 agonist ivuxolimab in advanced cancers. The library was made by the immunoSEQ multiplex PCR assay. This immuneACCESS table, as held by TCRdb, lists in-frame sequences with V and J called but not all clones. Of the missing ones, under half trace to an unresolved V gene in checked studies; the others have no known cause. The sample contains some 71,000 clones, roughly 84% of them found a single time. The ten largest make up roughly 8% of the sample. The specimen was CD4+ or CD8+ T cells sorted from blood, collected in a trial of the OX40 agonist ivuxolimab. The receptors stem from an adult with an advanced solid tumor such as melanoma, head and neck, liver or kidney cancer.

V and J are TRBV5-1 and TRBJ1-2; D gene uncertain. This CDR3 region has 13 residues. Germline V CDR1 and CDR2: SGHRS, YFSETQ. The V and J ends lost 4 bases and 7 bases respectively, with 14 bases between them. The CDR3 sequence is CASSPDNWGGYTF. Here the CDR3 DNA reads TGCGCCAGCAGCCCGGATAATTGGGGTGGCTACACCTTC. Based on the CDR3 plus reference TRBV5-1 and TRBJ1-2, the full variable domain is KAGVTQTPRYLIKTRGQQVTLSCSPISGHRSVSWYQQTPGQGLQFLFEYFSETQRNKGNFPGRFSGRQFSNSRSEMNVSTLELGDSALYLCASSPDNWGGYTFGSGTRLTVV.

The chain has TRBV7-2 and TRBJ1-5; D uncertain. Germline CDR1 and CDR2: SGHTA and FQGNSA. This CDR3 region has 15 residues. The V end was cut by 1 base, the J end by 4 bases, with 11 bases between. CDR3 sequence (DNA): TGTGCCAGCAGCTTAGAAGGCCTCTATAATCAGCCCCAGCATTTT. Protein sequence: CASSLEGLYNQPQHF.

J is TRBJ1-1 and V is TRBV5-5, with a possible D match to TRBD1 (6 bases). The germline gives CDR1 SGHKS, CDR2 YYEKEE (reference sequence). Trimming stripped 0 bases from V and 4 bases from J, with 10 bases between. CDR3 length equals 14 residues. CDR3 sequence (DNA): TGTGCCAGCAGCTTGGGGCAGGGGAGCACTGAAGCTTTCTTT. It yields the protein CASSLGQGSTEAFF.

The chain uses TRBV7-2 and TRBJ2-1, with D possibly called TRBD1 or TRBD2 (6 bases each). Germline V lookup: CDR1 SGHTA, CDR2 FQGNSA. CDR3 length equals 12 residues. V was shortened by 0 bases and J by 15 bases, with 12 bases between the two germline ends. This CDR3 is CASSLARLGGFF. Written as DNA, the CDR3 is TGTGCCAGCAGCTTAGCGAGACTAGGGGGGTTCTTC.

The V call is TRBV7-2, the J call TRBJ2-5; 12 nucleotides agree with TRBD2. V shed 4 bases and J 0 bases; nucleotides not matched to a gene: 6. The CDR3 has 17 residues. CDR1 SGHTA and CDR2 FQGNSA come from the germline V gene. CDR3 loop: CASSSGTSGRYQETQYF. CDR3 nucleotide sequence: TGTGCCAGCAGCTCCGGGACTAGCGGGCGGTACCAAGAGACCCAGTACTTC.

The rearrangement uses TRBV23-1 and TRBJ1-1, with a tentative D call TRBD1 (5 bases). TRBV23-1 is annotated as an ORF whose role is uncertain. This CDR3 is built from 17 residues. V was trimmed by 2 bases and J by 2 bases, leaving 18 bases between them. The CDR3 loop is CASSQKSPGPENTEAFF. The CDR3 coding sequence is TGCGCCAGCAGTCAAAAATCTCCGGGACCGGAAAACACTGAAGCTTTCTTT.

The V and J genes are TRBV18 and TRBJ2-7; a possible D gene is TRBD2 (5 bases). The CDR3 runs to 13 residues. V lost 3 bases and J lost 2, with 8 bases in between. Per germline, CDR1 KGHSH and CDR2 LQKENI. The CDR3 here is CASSPVGTYEQYF. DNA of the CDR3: TGTGCCAGCTCACCTGTCGGGACCTACGAGCAGTACTTC.

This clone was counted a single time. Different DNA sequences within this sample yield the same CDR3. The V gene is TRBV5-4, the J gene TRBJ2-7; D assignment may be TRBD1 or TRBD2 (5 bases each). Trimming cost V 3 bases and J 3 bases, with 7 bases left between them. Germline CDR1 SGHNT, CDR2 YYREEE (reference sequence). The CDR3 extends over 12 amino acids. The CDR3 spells CASSSGSYEQYF. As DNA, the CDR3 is TGTGCCAGCAGCTCAGGGAGCTACGAGCAGTACTTC.

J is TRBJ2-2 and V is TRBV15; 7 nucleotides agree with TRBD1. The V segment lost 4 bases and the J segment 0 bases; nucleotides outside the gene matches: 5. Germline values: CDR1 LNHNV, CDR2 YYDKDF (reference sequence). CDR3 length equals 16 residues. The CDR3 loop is CATSTDRAPNTGELFF. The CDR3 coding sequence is TGTGCCACCAGCACCGACAGGGCCCCGAACACCGGGGAGCTGTTTTTT.

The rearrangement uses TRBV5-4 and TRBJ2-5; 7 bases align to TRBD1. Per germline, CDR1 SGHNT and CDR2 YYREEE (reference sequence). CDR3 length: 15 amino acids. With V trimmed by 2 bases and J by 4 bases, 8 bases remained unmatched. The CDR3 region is CASSLRAGGGETQYF. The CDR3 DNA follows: TGTGCCAGCAGCTTAAGGGCAGGGGGTGGAGAGACCCAGTACTTC.

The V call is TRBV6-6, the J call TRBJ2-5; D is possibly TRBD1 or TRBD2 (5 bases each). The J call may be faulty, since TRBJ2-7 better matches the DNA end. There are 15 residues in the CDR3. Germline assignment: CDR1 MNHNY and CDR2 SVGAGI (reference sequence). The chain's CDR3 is CASSPPGTAPYEQYF. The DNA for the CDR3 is TGTGCCAGCAGCCCTCCCGGGACGGCCCCCTACGAGCAGTACTTC.

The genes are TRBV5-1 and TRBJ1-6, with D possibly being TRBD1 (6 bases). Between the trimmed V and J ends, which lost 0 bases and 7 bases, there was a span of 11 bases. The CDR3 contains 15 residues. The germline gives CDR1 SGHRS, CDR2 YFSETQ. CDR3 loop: CASSLARDKNSPLHF. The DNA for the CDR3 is TGCGCCAGCAGCTTGGCCCGGGACAAGAATTCACCCCTCCACTTT.

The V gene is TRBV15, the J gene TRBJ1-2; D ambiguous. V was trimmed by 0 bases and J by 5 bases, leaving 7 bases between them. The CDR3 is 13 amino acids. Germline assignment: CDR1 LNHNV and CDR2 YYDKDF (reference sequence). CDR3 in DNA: TGTGCCACCAGCAGAGAGGGTCTTTATGGCTACACCTTC. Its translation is CATSREGLYGYTF.

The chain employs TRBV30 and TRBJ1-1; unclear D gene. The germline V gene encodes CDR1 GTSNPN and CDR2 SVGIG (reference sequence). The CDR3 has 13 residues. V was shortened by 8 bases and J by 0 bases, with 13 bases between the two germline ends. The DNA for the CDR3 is TGTGCCCAATCGGGGAGAGTGAACACTGAAGCTTTCTTT. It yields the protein CAQSGRVNTEAFF.

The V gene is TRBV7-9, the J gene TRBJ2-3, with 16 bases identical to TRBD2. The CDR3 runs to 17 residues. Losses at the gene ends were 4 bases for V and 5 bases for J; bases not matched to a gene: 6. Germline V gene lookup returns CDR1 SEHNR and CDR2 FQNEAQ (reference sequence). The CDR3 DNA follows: TGTGCCAGCAGCTCCGGGACTAGCGGGAGGGCCGGAGATACGCAGTATTTT. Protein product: CASSSGTSGRAGDTQYF. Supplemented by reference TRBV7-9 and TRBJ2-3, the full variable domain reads DTGVSQNPRHKITKRGQNVTFRCDPISEHNRLYWYRQTLGQGPEFLTYFQNEAQLEKSRLLSDRFSAERPKGSFSTLEIQRTEQGDSAMYLCASSSGTSGRAGDTQYFGPGTRLTVL.

CDR3 bases: TGTGCCAGCTCACCACGATCAGGGGACAATGAGCAGTTCTTC. Its translation is CASSPRSGDNEQFF. The gene calls are TRBV18 and TRBJ2-1; TRBD1 is a possible D gene (6 bases). The V end was cut by 1 base, the J end by 5 bases, with 9 bases between. The CDR3 is 14 residues long. Germline CDR1 reads KGHSH; CDR2 reads LQKENI.